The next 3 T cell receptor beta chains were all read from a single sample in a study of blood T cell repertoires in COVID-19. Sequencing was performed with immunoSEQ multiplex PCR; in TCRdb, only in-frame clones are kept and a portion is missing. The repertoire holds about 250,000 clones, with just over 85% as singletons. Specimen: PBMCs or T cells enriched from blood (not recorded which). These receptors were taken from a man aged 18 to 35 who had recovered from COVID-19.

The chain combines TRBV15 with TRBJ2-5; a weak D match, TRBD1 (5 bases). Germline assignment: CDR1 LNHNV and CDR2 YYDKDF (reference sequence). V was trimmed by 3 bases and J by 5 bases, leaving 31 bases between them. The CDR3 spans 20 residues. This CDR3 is CATSRPDGRGGERQGETQYF. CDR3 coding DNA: TGTGCCACCAGCAGGCCAGATGGAAGGGGCGGAGAGCGTCAGGGCGAGACCCAGTACTTC.

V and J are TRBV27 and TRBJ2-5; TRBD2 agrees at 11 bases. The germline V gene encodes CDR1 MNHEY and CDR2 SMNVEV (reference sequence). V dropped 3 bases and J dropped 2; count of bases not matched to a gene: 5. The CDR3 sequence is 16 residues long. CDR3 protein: CASSFPRLAGQETQYF. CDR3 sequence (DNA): TGTGCCAGCAGTTTCCCTCGACTAGCGGGACAAGAGACCCAGTACTTC.

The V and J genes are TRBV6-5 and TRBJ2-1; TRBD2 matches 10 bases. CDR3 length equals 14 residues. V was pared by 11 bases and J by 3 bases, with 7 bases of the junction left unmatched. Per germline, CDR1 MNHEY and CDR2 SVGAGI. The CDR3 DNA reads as TGTGCCTGCTCCCGGACTAGCGGCTACAATGAGCAGTTCTTC. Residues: CACSRTSGYNEQFF.